Each of the 20 T cell receptor beta chains below was sequenced from the same sample in a study of blood T cell repertoires in COVID-19. The assay was immunoSEQ multiplex PCR, and TCRdb's table has in-frame clones only and misses some. Of roughly 220,000 clones in the sample, less than 90% were seen once. Sequencing was done on a sample of peripheral blood. The receptors were sampled from a young man with active or convalescent COVID-19.

The CDR3 DNA reads TGTGCCAGCAGAGATCCGGGGGTGAACACTGAAGCTTTCTTT. This encodes CASRDPGVNTEAFF. V is TRBV9 and J is TRBJ1-1; D possibly corresponds to TRBD1 (5 bases). CDR3 length: 14 amino acids. Deletions cut 5 bases from V and 0 bases from J, with 11 bases between. Germline lookup yields CDR1 SGDLS and CDR2 YYNGEE. Full variable domain (outside the CDR3, taken from reference TRBV9 and TRBJ1-1): DSGVTQTPKHLITATGQRVTLRCSPRSGDLSVYWYQQSLDQGLQFLIQYYNGEERAKGNILERFSAQQFPDLHSELNLSSLELGDSALYFCASRDPGVNTEAFFGQGTRLTVV.

The chain employs TRBV6-5 and TRBJ1-1; TRBD1 is a possible D gene (5 bases). V lost 7 bases, J lost 4 bases, and 13 bases lay in between. This CDR3 has 13 amino acids. Germline CDR1 MNHEY, CDR2 SVGAGI. CDR3 bases: TGTGCCAGCATGTCGGGGAGGGGCACTGAAGCTTTCTTT. As protein: CASMSGRGTEAFF.

The CDR3, as DNA: TGTGCCAGTACGGAGGGTAGAGGGACCCAGTACTTC. This encodes CASTEGRGTQYF. J is TRBJ2-5 and V is TRBV19; a possible D gene is TRBD2 (6 bases). The CDR3 loop spans 12 amino acids. V was cut by 7 bases and J by 7 bases, with 13 bases left in between. The germline V gene encodes CDR1 LNHDA and CDR2 SQIVND (reference sequence).

The chain has TRBV4-3 and TRBJ1-3, with D perhaps TRBD1 (5 bases). Germline loops: CDR1 LGHNA, CDR2 YSLEER. V was clipped by 3 bases and J by 6 bases, with 18 bases between them. There are 16 residues in the CDR3. The CDR3 loop is CASSQSPLGLANTIYF. The DNA of the CDR3 is TGCGCCAGCAGCCAGAGCCCCCTGGGACTGGCAAACACCATATATTTT.

The chain uses TRBV19 and TRBJ1-2; TRBD1 agrees at 8 bases. CDR1 and CDR2 (germline): LNHDA, SQIVND (reference sequence). With V trimmed by 5 bases and J by 2 bases, 10 bases remained unmatched. The CDR3 is made up of 16 amino acids. The CDR3 DNA follows: TGTGCCAGTAGTCGCGGGGGCAGGGGGCTGAACTATGGCTACACCTTC. Residues: CASSRGGRGLNYGYTF.

The CDR3 reads CASSVSGGYNEQFF. In DNA, the CDR3 is TGTGCCAGCAGCGTCAGCGGGGGATACAATGAGCAGTTCTTC. The chain links TRBV9 to TRBJ2-1; 8 bases line up with TRBD2. Looked up from germline, CDR1 is SGDLS and CDR2 is YYNGEE. Trimming took 2 bases from V and 4 from J; bases not matched to a gene: 2. This CDR3 has 14 residues.

This chain joins TRBV5-1 and TRBJ2-1; 11 bases align to TRBD1. V shed 4 bases, J shed 3 bases, and the junction held 6 bases outside the gene matches. The CDR3 totals 16 residues. Germline V lookup: CDR1 SGHRS, CDR2 YFSETQ. CDR3 nucleotide sequence: TGCGCCAGCAGCCCGCCCGGGACAGGGGGCTACAATGAGCAGTTCTTC. Residues: CASSPPGTGGYNEQFF.

This chain uses TRBV19 with TRBJ2-5; maybe TRBD2 (5 bases). Per germline, CDR1 LNHDA and CDR2 SQIVND (reference sequence). Trimming pared 3 bases from V and 2 bases from J, leaving 25 bases between. This CDR3 comprises 19 residues. In DNA, the CDR3 is TGTGCCAGTAGTATGATTAGGCAGGAATCACTTCGGGGTCAAGAGACCCAGTACTTC. Residues: CASSMIRQESLRGQETQYF.

The V gene is TRBV4-2, the J gene TRBJ2-2, with 10 bases fitting TRBD1. Per germline, CDR1 LGHNA and CDR2 YNFKEQ. The J segment lost 3 bases and the V segment lost 4 bases, leaving 2 bases of the junction unmatched. The CDR3 loop spans 15 amino acids. CDR3 nucleotides: TGTGCCAGCAGCCCCGGGACAGGGGACACCGGGGAGCTGTTTTTT. Encoded protein: CASSPGTGDTGELFF.

V usage is TRBV6-6 and J usage is TRBJ2-7; 8 bases align to TRBD2. Germline V gene data show CDR1 as MNHNY and CDR2 as SVGAGI (reference sequence). V shed 6 bases, J shed 4 bases, and the junction held 8 bases outside the gene matches. This CDR3 region has 14 residues. In DNA, the CDR3 is TGTGCCAGCAGAGACGGGGGGGCGGGTTACGAGCAGTACTTC. It codes for CASRDGGAGYEQYF.

V gene TRBV29-1 combines with J gene TRBJ2-6; 7 bases match TRBD1. The CDR3 loop spans 16 amino acids. Germline loops: CDR1 SQVTM, CDR2 ANQGSEA. V lost 7 bases and J lost 0; bases outside the gene matches: 9. The CDR3 nucleotides are TGCAGCGCCGGGACAGATCTCACCTCTGGGGCCAACGTCCTGACTTTC. It codes for CSAGTDLTSGANVLTF.

The chain links TRBV7-9 to TRBJ1-5; maybe TRBD1 (5 bases). Trimming stripped 5 bases from V and 4 bases from J, with 12 bases between. The CDR3 sequence is 14 residues long. The germline V gene encodes CDR1 SEHNR and CDR2 FQNEAQ (reference sequence). For the CDR3, the DNA is TGTGCCAGCAGCCCCGGACACGGGAATCAGCCCCAGCATTTT. Its translation: CASSPGHGNQPQHF.

This clone was picked up one time. The chain is built from TRBV15 and TRBJ1-4; D may be TRBD1 (5 bases). The germline V gene encodes CDR1 LNHNV and CDR2 YYDKDF (reference sequence). The CDR3 runs to 15 residues. Between the trimmed V and J ends, which lost 5 bases and 3 bases, there was a span of 13 bases. CDR3 DNA: TGTGCCACCAGCCGGGGGGGGGAGCCTAATGAAAAACTGTTTTTT. Its translation is CATSRGGEPNEKLFF. The whole variable domain, filled in from reference TRBV15 and TRBJ1-4, reads DAMVIQNPRYQVTQFGKPVTLSCSQTLNHNVMYWYQQKSSQAPKLLFHYYDKDFNNEADTPDNFQSRRPNTSFCFLDIRSPGLGDTAMYLCATSRGGEPNEKLFFGSGTQLSVL.

In nucleotides, the CDR3 is TGCGCCAGCAGCCAAGATCAGGGGAGCCGAACTGAAGCTTTCTTT. Translated: CASSQDQGSRTEAFF. The genes are TRBV4-3 and TRBJ1-1, with a possible D match to TRBD1 (6 bases). In germline, CDR1 is LGHNA, CDR2 YSLEER. With 0 bases removed from V and 5 bases from J, the gap between germline ends came to 13 bases. The CDR3 consists of 15 residues.

The genes are TRBV4-1 and TRBJ2-3; D is possibly TRBD2 (5 bases). V lost 3 bases and J 2 bases, leaving 6 bases between the germline ends. The CDR3 totals 13 residues. The V gene's germline CDR1 is MGHRA and CDR2 YSYEKL. CDR3 coding DNA: TGCGCCAGCAGCCATGGACTCACAGATACGCAGTATTTT. Amino acids: CASSHGLTDTQYF.

This clone was observed a handful of times. The chain employs TRBV30 and TRBJ1-1, with 11 bases aligning to TRBD1. The CDR3 is 14 residues long. V was clipped by 3 bases and J by 5 bases; unmatched bases: 5. Germline values: CDR1 GTSNPN, CDR2 SVGIG (reference sequence). The CDR3 region is CAWSYGTGGTEAFF. The CDR3 coding sequence is TGTGCCTGGAGCTATGGGACAGGGGGAACTGAAGCTTTCTTT.

The chain links TRBV18 to TRBJ2-5; 7 nucleotides align to TRBD1. Germline CDR1 KGHSH, CDR2 LQKENI. This CDR3 region has 14 residues. The J segment lost 4 bases and the V segment lost 3 bases, leaving 5 bases of the junction unmatched. This CDR3 reads CASSPQGVTETQYF. For the CDR3, the DNA is TGTGCCAGCTCACCCCAGGGGGTGACAGAGACCCAGTACTTC.

The chain has TRBV6-5 and TRBJ1-2; TRBD1 matches 10 bases. With V trimmed by 4 bases and J by 5 bases, 7 bases remained unmatched. The CDR3 is 15 residues long. Germline V gene sequence: CDR1 MNHEY, CDR2 SVGAGI. The CDR3 DNA follows: TGTGCCAGCAGTTCATTCGGACAGGGGGTTTATGGCTACACCTTC. Translating gives CASSSFGQGVYGYTF.

DNA for the CDR3: TGTGCCAGCAGCTTGGGACTCGGCTCCTACAATGAGCAGTTCTTC. This gives the protein CASSLGLGSYNEQFF. The genes are TRBV5-5 and TRBJ2-1; D remains ambiguous. Germline-derived CDR1 and CDR2 are SGHKS and YYEKEE (reference sequence). Trimming removed 0 bases from V and 0 bases from J, with 7 bases in between. CDR3 size: 15 residues.

The gene calls are TRBV3-1 (or the pseudogene TRBV3-2) and TRBJ2-4; TRBD2 agrees at 15 bases. Germline CDR1 is LGHDT and CDR2 is YNNKEL (reference sequence). The CDR3 is 18 residues long. V gave up 4 bases and J gave up 0 bases; unmatched junction bases: 4. CDR3 sequence: CASSLGLAGGVAKNIQYF. The CDR3 DNA reads TGTGCCAGCAGCCTAGGACTAGCGGGAGGGGTAGCCAAAAACATTCAGTACTTC.